These 4 T cell receptor beta chains share one sample of origin, sequenced in a study of T cells in Graves' hyperthyroidism and ophthalmopathy (dated by TCRdb to between 2018 and 2021). The method was multiplex PCR. Sequenced using an Illumina HiSeq 2000. The TCR beta CDR3 regions were amplified from the RNA transcripts. A first-round RT-PCR of the TCR CDR3 used the HTBI primer set with the Qiagen OneStep RT-PCR kit. TCRdb itself trimmed the public reads at Q25 with fastp, ran MiXCR and retained productive beta chains. When rows share a CDR3 protein, they turn into one entry using the most common DNA and genes. In this sample the table shows hundreds of thousands of distinct CDR3 sequences, roughly 15% of which occur a single time. The ten largest account for 3.5% to 4.5% of the sample. The source material was blood. The source of these receptors is a woman in her 40s with Graves' ophthalmopathy.

This clonotype has more than one count but fewer than ten. A much larger clone differs from this one at a single base, so this may be a read error. V and J are TRBV29-1 and TRBJ2-7; weak D call: TRBD2 (6 bases). Germline CDR1 and CDR2: SQVTM and ANQGSEA. Trimming removed 6 bases at V and 0 bases at J, with 9 bases between. This CDR3 region has 12 residues. The CDR3 DNA sequence: TGCAGCGTCCTAGCGCCCTCCTACGAGCAGTACTTC. It is translated as CSVLAPSYEQYF.

This clonotype came up many times. The gene calls are TRBV28 and TRBJ2-4; 13 bases are shared with TRBD2. Germline V gives CDR1 MDHEN, CDR2 SYDVKM. Germline trimming cut 6 bases from V and 7 bases from J; bases unmatched to any gene: 12. The CDR3 has 17 amino acids. CDR3 residues: CASSRKGLAGPNNIQYF. The CDR3 DNA follows: TGTGCCAGCAGCCGGAAGGGACTAGCGGGACCAAACAACATTCAGTACTTC.

This clonotype showed up many times. This chain connects TRBV5-1 to TRBJ1-1, with D tentatively TRBD1 (5 bases). Germline CDR1 is SGHRS and CDR2 is YFSETQ. The V and J ends lost 4 bases and 8 bases respectively, with 15 bases between them. This CDR3 has 13 amino acids. This chain's CDR3 is CASSISTDSEAFF. CDR3 bases: TGCGCCAGCAGCATTTCGACAGACTCGGAAGCTTTCTTT.

With respect to this clonotype: A much larger clonotype is one base distant, so this may be a read error. This is likely a read error, given that the CDR3 carries no conserved phenylalanine or tryptophan at its end. The chain uses TRBV19 and TRBJ2-1; TRBD2 is a possible D gene (5 bases). V gave up 3 bases and J gave up 3 bases, with 12 bases separating them. CDR1 is LNHDA, CDR2 SQIVND, per germline (reference sequence). The CDR3 is made up of 15 amino acids. The DNA of the CDR3 is TGTGCCAGTAGTATCGGTCTAGCAATCTACAATGAGCAGTTCCTC. Encoded protein: CASSIGLAIYNEQFL.